These 10 T cell receptor beta chains share one sample of origin, sequenced in a study of blood T cell repertoires in COVID-19. TCRdb keeps only in-frame clones here, not all; method: immunoSEQ multiplex PCR. The sample shows approximately 250,000 clones, approximately 88% of them seen only once. Material: PBMCs or T cells enriched from blood (not recorded which). These receptors were collected from a woman in her thirties or forties with acute COVID-19.

This chain joins TRBV29-1 and TRBJ1-3; D might be TRBD1 (6 bases). Trimming took off 6 bases at V and 6 bases at J, with 12 bases between the two ends. The CDR3 runs to 12 residues. Per the germline V gene, CDR1 is SQVTM and CDR2 is ANQGSEA. In DNA form, the CDR3 reads TGCAGCGTGAAAGGGACAACAAACACCATATATTTT. This translates into CSVKGTTNTIYF.

This chain connects TRBV5-1 to TRBJ2-5, with 9 nucleotides matching TRBD1. Germline V gives CDR1 SGHRS, CDR2 YFSETQ. There are 15 residues in the CDR3. J gave up 4 bases and V 1 base, and 5 bases lay outside the gene matches. The CDR3 reads CASSLIVQGAETQYF. In DNA form, the CDR3 reads TGCGCCAGCAGCTTGATCGTACAGGGGGCAGAGACCCAGTACTTC. Full variable domain (missing parts from reference TRBV5-1 and TRBJ2-5): KAGVTQTPRYLIKTRGQQVTLSCSPISGHRSVSWYQQTPGQGLQFLFEYFSETQRNKGNFPGRFSGRQFSNSRSEMNVSTLELGDSALYLCASSLIVQGAETQYFGPGTRLLVL.

The V gene is TRBV7-2, the J gene TRBJ1-3, with D unclear. Trimming stripped 5 bases from V and 10 bases from J, with 6 bases between. Per the germline V gene, CDR1 is SGHTA and CDR2 is FQGNSA. This CDR3 region has 10 residues. CDR3 loop: CASSRETIYF. CDR3 coding DNA: TGTGCCAGCAGCCGCGAAACCATATATTTT.

This rearrangement joins TRBV11-3 to TRBJ2-3, with D possibly matching TRBD1 (5 bases). V shed 1 base and J shed 2 bases, with 10 bases lying between them. CDR3 length equals 15 residues. CDR1 SGHNT and CDR2 YENEEA come from the germline V gene. The CDR3 nucleotides are TGTGCCAGCAGCTTAGGGGGCAGACTCACAGATACGCAGTATTTT. It encodes CASSLGGRLTDTQYF.

The CDR3 loop reads CASSLTEGNQETQYF. Here the CDR3 DNA reads TGCGCCAGCAGCCTCACAGAGGGCAACCAAGAGACCCAGTACTTC. The chain employs TRBV4-1 and TRBJ2-5; possible D gene TRBD2, 5 bases. Germline CDR1 reads MGHRA; CDR2 reads YSYEKL. The length of the CDR3 is 15 residues. The germline V and J ends were trimmed by 4 bases and 0 bases, with 12 bases remaining between them.

This clone was observed a single time. The chain joins TRBV7-9 to TRBJ1-1; D not certain. The V gene's germline CDR1 is SEHNR and CDR2 FQNEAQ (reference sequence). This CDR3 contains 12 residues. Deletions cut 3 bases from V and 2 bases from J, with 4 bases between. The CDR3 sequence is CASSFVNTEAFF. The CDR3 nucleotides read TGTGCCAGCAGCTTCGTAAACACTGAAGCTTTCTTT.

J is TRBJ1-6 and V is TRBV11-2; a possible D gene is TRBD1 (6 bases). CDR3 size: 13 residues. CDR1 is SGHAT, CDR2 FQNNGV, per germline. V was shortened by 8 bases and J by 7 bases, with 12 bases between the two germline ends. CDR3 in DNA: TGTGCCAGCCGACGGACAGAGAATTCACCCCTCCACTTT. This gives the protein CASRRTENSPLHF.

V and J are TRBV7-9 and TRBJ1-2; possible D gene TRBD1, 6 bases. There are 13 residues in the CDR3. Between the trimmed V and J ends, which lost 3 bases and 4 bases, there was a span of 9 bases. Germline lookup yields CDR1 SEHNR and CDR2 FQNEAQ (reference sequence). CDR3 sequence (DNA): TGTGCCAGCAGCTTCGGACAGTTCTATGGCTACACCTTC. Translation gives CASSFGQFYGYTF.

This clone was observed a handful of times. CDR3 residues: CASRPQGAFQPQHF. CDR3 nucleotides: TGTGCCAGCAGGCCTCAGGGGGCATTTCAGCCCCAGCATTTT. The chain employs TRBV6-5 and TRBJ1-5; 8 bases match TRBD1. Germline V CDR1 and CDR2: MNHEY, SVGAGI. The CDR3 has 14 residues. J was trimmed by 6 bases and V by 6 bases; bases with no gene match: 7.

The chain employs TRBV5-6 and TRBJ2-2, with TRBD2 identical over 10 bases. Germline-derived CDR1 and CDR2 are SGHDT and YYEEEE. This CDR3 spans 15 amino acids. J lost 5 bases, V lost 4 bases, and 5 bases had no gene match. CDR3 residues: CASSTGLAHTGELFF. CDR3 nucleotide sequence: TGTGCCAGCAGCACGGGACTAGCGCATACCGGGGAGCTGTTTTTT.